This T cell receptor (beta chain) stems from a study of response to subunit inactivated influenza vaccine. The table lists this clonotype with a few counts. Its target is unknown. With V trimmed by 0 bases and J by 1 base, 3 bases remained unmatched. Germline CDR1 and CDR2: KGHDR and SFDVKD. There are 16 residues in the CDR3. Whole-study results and caveats: The authors put forward the suggestion that each seasonal influenza vaccination may bring in only a limited number of new T cells.

TCRdb reanalysed the RT-PCR reads using MiXCR and keeps one entry per CDR3 protein. This table holds around 750,000 distinct CDR3 sequences, 21% found once. The chain couples TRBV24-1 to TRBJ2-5; 8 bases agree with TRBD1. The clonotype comes from a man aged 50 to 59 who received an inactivated influenza vaccine. The sequencing here drew on PBMCs from blood, taken roughly 5 days after vaccination. Written as DNA, the CDR3 is TGTGCCACCAGTGATTTGCCACAGGGGGTCCAAGAGACCCAGTACTTC. Translating gives CATSDLPQGVQETQYF.